The 22 T cell receptor beta chains below all came from one sample that was sequenced in a study of blood T cell repertoires in COVID-19. This table comes from immunoSEQ multiplex PCR, and its TCRdb copy is limited to in-frame clones, with some not included. The data show 70,000 or so clones, with approximately 85% seen just once and around 2.9% held by the top ten. The sequenced sample was peripheral blood. These receptors originate from a man older than 75 with acute or convalescent COVID-19.

The chain is built from TRBV24-1 and TRBJ1-5, with 10 nucleotides matching TRBD1. Losses at the gene ends were 3 bases for V and 6 bases for J; bases not matched to a gene: 7. CDR3 length: 16 amino acids. Germline loops: CDR1 KGHDR, CDR2 SFDVKD. The CDR3 coding sequence is TGTGCCACCAGTGATGGGGGACAGGGGCCCAGTCAGCCCCAGCATTTT. This sequence encodes CATSDGGQGPSQPQHF.

This clone was detected once. The chain joins TRBV5-1 to TRBJ2-7; D is undetermined. The CDR3 consists of 13 residues. The ends were cut back, 0 bases at V and 2 bases at J, with 6 bases in the middle. CDR1 is SGHRS, CDR2 YFSETQ, per germline. CDR3 nucleotides: TGCGCCAGCAGCTTGGTGCCAGCCTACGAGCAGTACTTC. Its translation is CASSLVPAYEQYF.

V is TRBV9 and J is TRBJ2-7; tentatively, D is TRBD2 (6 bases). Germline V gene sequence: CDR1 SGDLS, CDR2 YYNGEE. The CDR3 has 13 residues. Between the trimmed V and J ends, which lost 5 bases and 5 bases, there was a span of 14 bases. The CDR3 sequence is CASSRDWWDEQYF. The CDR3 nucleotides read TGTGCCAGCAGTAGGGACTGGTGGGACGAGCAGTACTTC.

This sequence joins TRBV5-6 and TRBJ2-2; 12 bases line up with TRBD1. The V gene end was trimmed by 1 base and the J gene end by 6 bases; junction bases not matched to a gene: 4. Per the germline V gene, CDR1 is SGHDT and CDR2 is YYEEEE. The CDR3 consists of 16 residues. CDR3 DNA: TGTGCCAGCAGCTTGCAGGGACAGGGGGCGGCCGGGGAGCTGTTTTTT. Residues: CASSLQGQGAAGELFF.

The chain couples TRBV15 to TRBJ1-5; perhaps TRBD1 as D (5 bases). V lost 5 bases and J 4 bases, leaving 15 bases between the germline ends. The germline gives CDR1 LNHNV, CDR2 YYDKDF (reference sequence). There are 15 residues in the CDR3. CDR3 loop: CATSPRGVGNQPQHF. The CDR3 bases are TGTGCCACCAGCCCCCGGGGGGTGGGTAATCAGCCCCAGCATTTT.

The V gene is TRBV9, the J gene TRBJ2-3; 10 positions agree with TRBD2. CDR3 size: 18 residues. Germline V gene data show CDR1 as SGDLS and CDR2 as YYNGEE. V was clipped by 4 bases and J by 6 bases; unmatched bases: 17. For the CDR3, the DNA is TGTGCCAGCAGCCCCGAGGTGGTTAGCGGGAGGCGGTCCGATACGCAGTATTTT. Translated: CASSPEVVSGRRSDTQYF. The complete variable domain, with remaining parts taken from reference TRBV9 and TRBJ2-3, reads DSGVTQTPKHLITATGQRVTLRCSPRSGDLSVYWYQQSLDQGLQFLIQYYNGEERAKGNILERFSAQQFPDLHSELNLSSLELGDSALYFCASSPEVVSGRRSDTQYFGPGTRLTVL.

V and J are TRBV10-2 and TRBJ2-3, with 12 bases matching TRBD2. There are 16 residues in the CDR3. Per the germline V gene, CDR1 is WSHSY and CDR2 is SAAADI. Trimming cost V 2 bases and J 6 bases; bases outside gene matches: 6. CDR3 bases: TGCGCCAGCAGTGAGACGGCTAGCGGGAGGGCGGATACGCAGTATTTT. This translates into CASSETASGRADTQYF.

The J gene is TRBJ1-1, the V gene TRBV6-2 or TRBV6-3; D unresolved. Germline lookup yields CDR1 MNHEY and CDR2 SVGEGT. This CDR3 comprises 17 residues. Trimming shortened V by 6 bases and J by 3 bases, and 23 bases separated the two germline ends. The CDR3 coding sequence is TGTGCCAGCAGCCCGAACCCGGGAGTAAGTGAGCACACTGAAGCTTTCTTT. Its translation is CASSPNPGVSEHTEAFF.

The J gene is TRBJ2-1, the V gene TRBV27; 12 bases are a match to TRBD2. The CDR3 runs to 16 residues. Looked up from germline, CDR1 is MNHEY and CDR2 is SMNVEV (reference sequence). V was pared by 3 bases and J by 5 bases, with 5 bases of the junction left unmatched. In nucleotides, the CDR3 is TGTGCCAGCAGTTTCACTCGACTAGCGGGGGACAATGAGCAGTTCTTC. Protein product: CASSFTRLAGDNEQFF.

The V call is TRBV6-5, the J call TRBJ2-1, with D possibly TRBD2 on 6 matching bases. The CDR3 runs 15 residues. V was clipped by 7 bases and J by 0 bases, with 13 bases between them. Germline CDR1 reads MNHEY; CDR2 reads SVGAGI. The chain's CDR3 is CASIPGLHSYNEQFF. CDR3 nucleotide sequence: TGTGCCAGCATTCCGGGACTCCACTCCTACAATGAGCAGTTCTTC.

In this sample, this clone turned up many times. The chain couples TRBV25-1 to TRBJ1-2, with 7 bases aligning to TRBD1. Germline trimming cut 4 bases from V and 8 bases from J; bases unmatched to any gene: 7. The CDR3 is 13 residues long. CDR1 is MGHDK, CDR2 SYGVNS, per germline. The CDR3 coding sequence is TGTGCCAGCAGTGCAACAGGGGTGTTGGGCTACACCTTC. Its translation: CASSATGVLGYTF.

The chain recombines TRBV11-2 with TRBJ1-2; D uncertain. In germline, CDR1 is SGHAT, CDR2 FQNNGV. The CDR3 consists of 17 residues. The V end was cut by 2 bases, the J end by 0 bases, with 16 bases between. The CDR3 DNA follows: TGTGCCAGCAGCTTATTGGTGAGGTCGACCACTAACTATGGCTACACCTTC. It specifies CASSLLVRSTTNYGYTF.

This clone has more than one count but fewer than ten. The chain joins TRBV6-2 or TRBV6-3 to TRBJ2-7; 9 positions match TRBD2. V gave up 0 bases and J gave up 9 bases; unmatched junction bases: 18. From germline, CDR1 is MNHEY and CDR2 SVGEGT. This CDR3 has 18 residues. CDR3 region: CASSYSRHRAAGGPGQYF. In nucleotides, the CDR3 is TGTGCCAGCAGTTACTCGAGACATAGAGCGGCGGGAGGGCCCGGGCAGTACTTC.

The chain combines TRBV4-3 with TRBJ2-5; TRBD1 might be the D (5 bases). Per germline, CDR1 LGHNA and CDR2 YSLEER. CDR3 length equals 15 residues. V was shortened by 0 bases and J by 4 bases, with 12 bases between the two germline ends. The CDR3 sequence: CASSQDLARVETQYF. The CDR3 DNA sequence: TGCGCCAGCAGCCAAGATCTGGCCAGGGTAGAGACCCAGTACTTC.

The rearrangement uses TRBV6-2 or TRBV6-3 and TRBJ2-1; TRBD2 aligns across 10 bases. Germline V gives CDR1 MNHEY, CDR2 SVGEGT. V shed 6 bases, J shed 3 bases, and the junction held 5 bases outside the gene matches. The CDR3 contains 15 residues. CDR3 sequence reads: CASSSRTSGYNEQFF. Written as DNA, the CDR3 is TGTGCCAGCAGCTCTCGGACTAGCGGCTACAATGAGCAGTTCTTC.

DNA of the CDR3: TGTGCCAGCAGTTACCAACCTGCGGTCGACGAGCAGTACTTC. Its translation is CASSYQPAVDEQYF. The chain recombines TRBV6-5 with TRBJ2-7; unclear D gene. CDR1 and CDR2 from the germline V gene are MNHEY and SVGAGI. Deletions cut 2 bases from V and 5 bases from J, with 13 bases between. There are 14 residues in the CDR3.

This chain joins TRBV18 and TRBJ1-1; maybe TRBD1 (6 bases). V was clipped by 2 bases and J by 2 bases, with 12 bases between them. CDR3 length: 15 residues. Germline values: CDR1 KGHSH, CDR2 LQKENI. The CDR3 spells CASSPAGARNTEAFF. The CDR3 DNA is TGTGCCAGCTCACCAGCAGGGGCGCGAAACACTGAAGCTTTCTTT.

The chain links TRBV5-4 to TRBJ1-2; 10 nucleotides agree with TRBD1. The V gene's germline CDR1 is SGHNT and CDR2 YYREEE (reference sequence). The CDR3 length is 15 residues. The V and J ends lost 3 bases and 2 bases, in that order; junction bases with no gene match: 4. CDR3 nucleotide sequence: TGTGCCAGCAGCTCTTGGACAGGGGGAAACTATGGCTACACCTTC. Translating it yields CASSSWTGGNYGYTF.

The V and J genes are TRBV28 and TRBJ2-7, with 7 bases aligning to TRBD1. Per the germline V gene, CDR1 is MDHEN and CDR2 is SYDVKM. V trimming: 5 bases; J trimming: 5 bases; junction bases outside the gene matches: 15. CDR3 size: 16 residues. CDR3 DNA: TGTGCCAGCAGTGATGTGGGGGTTACAGGGGTGGACGAGCAGTACTTC. Translating gives CASSDVGVTGVDEQYF.

This chain joins TRBV19 and TRBJ1-6, with D uncertain. V gave up 3 bases and J gave up 4 bases, with 7 bases separating them. CDR3 length equals 14 residues. CDR1 and CDR2 (germline): LNHDA, SQIVND (reference sequence). The CDR3, as DNA: TGTGCCAGTAGTATTACAACGTATAATTCACCCCTCCACTTT. This gives the protein CASSITTYNSPLHF.

This clone was observed a single time. V is TRBV3-1 (or the pseudogene TRBV3-2) and J is TRBJ1-2, with D hard to call. V was clipped by 4 bases and J by 4 bases, with 16 bases between them. Germline CDR1 is LGHDT and CDR2 is YNNKEL (reference sequence). The CDR3 loop spans 15 amino acids. In DNA, the CDR3 is TGTGCCAGCAGCCGGAACGAGGTTACCCTCTATGGCTACACCTTC. Translation: CASSRNEVTLYGYTF.

This chain links TRBV14 with TRBJ1-4, with a weak D call TRBD1 (6 bases). Germline V gene sequence: CDR1 SGHDN, CDR2 FVKESK. Trimming removed 1 base at V and 6 bases at J, with 15 bases between. The CDR3 totals 16 residues. As DNA, the CDR3 is TGTGCCAGCAGCCAAGTCAACCAGGGGAAAGATGAAAAACTGTTTTTT. The encoded protein is CASSQVNQGKDEKLFF.